These 27 T cell receptor beta chains share one sample of origin, sequenced in a study of T-cell memory formation after mild COVID-19. MiXCR, applied by TCRdb to the 5' RACE reads, yields one record per CDR3 protein. The sample carries over 300,000 distinct CDR3 sequences, roughly 19% recorded once. Source material: PBMCs or a T cell subset sorted from them (not recorded which). These receptors were collected from a man aged 18 to 30 who had mild COVID-19 (a few samples of this study predate the infection). Cell type and time point are not known.

This chain joins TRBV3-1 and TRBJ2-1; 8 bases map to TRBD2. V was pared by 0 bases and J by 15 bases, with 4 bases of the junction left unmatched. Looked up from germline, CDR1 is LGHDT and CDR2 is YNNKEL (reference sequence). The length of the CDR3 is 12 residues. As DNA, the CDR3 is TGTGCCAGCAGCCAAGAGGGACTAGAGGCGTTCTTC. Translation gives CASSQEGLEAFF.

This clonotype was observed a few times. The chain has TRBV11-3 and TRBJ2-7; tentative D call: TRBD2 (5 bases). CDR1 and CDR2 (germline): SGHNT, YENEEA. The CDR3 has 14 amino acids. Trimming cost V 4 bases and J 3 bases, with 13 bases left between them. The CDR3 spells CASSSGLDLYEQYF. The DNA for the CDR3 is TGTGCCAGCAGCTCCGGACTGGACCTCTACGAGCAGTACTTC.

The chain is built from TRBV4-3 and TRBJ2-3; the match to TRBD2 covers 10 bases. The CDR3 runs 17 residues. With V trimmed by 1 base and J by 2 bases, 6 bases remained unmatched. The germline gives CDR1 LGHNA, CDR2 YSLEER. The chain's CDR3 is CASSQVSGTSDTDTQYF. The CDR3 region has the DNA TGCGCCAGCAGCCAAGTATCCGGGACTAGCGACACAGATACGCAGTATTTT.

This clonotype was counted between two and nine times. The CDR3 is CASSLDQWSSYNEQFF. The CDR3, as DNA: TGTGCCAGCAGCTTAGATCAGTGGAGCTCCTACAATGAGCAGTTCTTC. The gene calls are TRBV11-3 and TRBJ2-1; D unclear. The germline V and J ends were trimmed by 0 bases and 0 bases, with 9 bases remaining between them. CDR1 SGHNT and CDR2 YENEEA come from the germline V gene. The CDR3 consists of 16 residues.

This clonotype has only a few counts. The gene calls are TRBV29-1 and TRBJ1-1; the D is unclear. The V and J ends lost 5 bases and 7 bases respectively, with 11 bases between them. This CDR3 spans 11 amino acids. The germline V gene has CDR1 SQVTM and CDR2 ANQGSEA. CDR3 in DNA: TGCAGCGTTTGGGTTCCGGATGAAGCTTTCTTT. The encoded protein is CSVWVPDEAFF. Based on the CDR3 plus reference TRBV29-1 and TRBJ1-1, the full variable domain is SAVISQKPSRDICQRGTSLTIQCQVDSQVTMMFWYRQQPGQSLTLIATANQGSEATYESGFVIDKFPISRPNLTFSTLTVSNMSPEDSSIYLCSVWVPDEAFFGQGTRLTVV.

The gene calls are TRBV12-3 or TRBV12-4 and TRBJ1-2, with D maybe TRBD1 (6 bases). The V gene lost 6 bases and the J gene lost 8 bases, with 13 bases spanning the gap. The CDR3 length is 12 residues. Here the CDR3 DNA reads TGTGCCAGCAGGCAGGGGTCTGGCGGCTACACCTTC. Its translation: CASRQGSGGYTF.

The V call is TRBV6-5, the J call TRBJ2-2; TRBD1 or TRBD2 may be the D gene (5 bases each). Trimming shortened V by 5 bases and J by 5 bases, and 21 bases separated the two germline ends. The CDR3 contains 17 residues. CDR1 is MNHEY, CDR2 SVGAGI, per germline. As DNA, the CDR3 is TGTGCCAGCAGTATTTCTAGCTGGGGGACGATAACCGGGGAGCTGTTTTTT. It encodes CASSISSWGTITGELFF.

V usage is TRBV7-6 and J usage is TRBJ2-2; tentatively, D is TRBD1 or TRBD2 (6 bases each). V was shortened by 3 bases and J by 6 bases, with 14 bases between the two germline ends. The CDR3 length is 15 residues. In germline, CDR1 is SGHVS, CDR2 FNYEAQ. CDR3 sequence (DNA): TGTGCCAGCAGCTTCCCCGGGGGCGGGTCCGGGGAGCTGTTTTTT. It is translated as CASSFPGGGSGELFF.

There are a few counts of this clonotype. V and J are TRBV5-1 and TRBJ2-3; the match to TRBD1 covers 10 bases. Germline V gene lookup returns CDR1 SGHRS and CDR2 YFSETQ. The V and J ends lost 4 bases and 4 bases, in that order; junction bases with no gene match: 3. The CDR3 extends over 14 amino acids. CDR3 nucleotides: TGCGCCAGCAGCCGGGACAGGGGATCAGATACGCAGTATTTT. This gives the protein CASSRDRGSDTQYF.

This chain links TRBV5-4 with TRBJ2-3, with a possible D match to TRBD2 (6 bases). V lost 7 bases to trimming and J lost 1 base, with 22 bases between them. In germline, CDR1 is SGHNT, CDR2 YYREEE (reference sequence). CDR3 length: 17 residues. The CDR3 sequence is CASSPTTIGGGTDTQYF. The DNA of the CDR3 is TGTGCCAGCTCCCCTACTACTATCGGGGGAGGCACAGATACGCAGTATTTT.

There are many counts of this clonotype. The genes are TRBV5-6 and TRBJ1-4, with 8 bases matching TRBD1. Germline CDR1 and CDR2: SGHDT and YYEEEE. The CDR3 length is 15 residues. V was pared by 1 base and J by 4 bases, with 3 bases of the junction left unmatched. The CDR3 sequence is CASSLTTGDNEKLFF. The DNA for the CDR3 is TGTGCCAGCAGCTTGACGACAGGGGATAATGAAAAACTGTTTTTT. The variable domain in full, completed from reference TRBV5-6 and TRBJ1-4, reads DAGVTQSPTHLIKTRGQQVTLRCSPKSGHDTVSWYQQALGQGPQFIFQYYEEEERQRGNFPDRFSGHQFPNYSSELNVNALLLGDSALYLCASSLTTGDNEKLFFGSGTQLSVL.

This chain uses TRBV24-1 with TRBJ2-5; weak D call: TRBD1 (5 bases). V shed 3 bases and J shed 5 bases, with 9 bases lying between them. The CDR3 has 13 residues. In germline, CDR1 is KGHDR, CDR2 SFDVKD. CDR3: CATSDAGRETQYF. The CDR3 DNA reads as TGTGCCACCAGTGATGCAGGGCGGGAGACCCAGTACTTC.

This chain links TRBV6-2 or TRBV6-3 with TRBJ1-5; D unclear. Germline V lookup: CDR1 MNHEY, CDR2 SVGEGT. This CDR3 region has 15 residues. V lost 0 bases to trimming and J lost 4 bases, with 10 bases between them. CDR3 loop: CASSYSAGRNQPQHF. The DNA of the CDR3 is TGTGCCAGCAGTTACTCGGCAGGTAGAAATCAGCCCCAGCATTTT.

The chain uses TRBV4-1 and TRBJ2-4, with TRBD2 as a possible D gene (7 bases). Germline V CDR1 and CDR2: MGHRA, YSYEKL. The CDR3 consists of 14 residues. V shed 2 bases and J shed 13 bases, with 18 bases lying between them. The CDR3 sequence is CASSQPRNRGAQYF. The CDR3, as DNA: TGCGCCAGCAGCCAACCCAGGAATCGGGGGGCGCAGTACTTC.

This clonotype was seen many times. The CDR3 region has the DNA TGCGCCAGCAGCAAAGGACAGGAGGGCGATGAAGCTTTCTTT. Residues: CASSKGQEGDEAFF. The chain carries TRBV5-1 and TRBJ1-1, with TRBD1 matching 7 bases. Trimming cost V 4 bases and J 7 bases; bases outside gene matches: 10. Looked up from germline, CDR1 is SGHRS and CDR2 is YFSETQ. The CDR3 has 14 residues.

To note about this clonotype: Germline and junction disagree at one end, which may indicate a read error. This chain links TRBV7-2 with TRBJ2-5; 11 bases are a match to TRBD2. The CDR3 extends over 15 amino acids. Looked up from germline, CDR1 is SGHTA and CDR2 is FQGNSA. CDR3 in amino acids: CASSLAGGRQETQYF. CDR3 coding DNA: TGTGCCAGCAGCCTAGCGGGGGGTCGGCAAGAGACCCAGTACTTC.

Concerning this clonotype itself: The CDR3 end shows no conserved phenylalanine or tryptophan, and so a read error is likely. The DNA is left out, because the CDR3 cannot be placed on it with certainty; the CDR3 is given as TCRdb lists it. This chain uses TRBV6-1 with TRBJ1-4. Germline lookup yields CDR1 MNHNS and CDR2 SASEGT. The CDR3 is made up of 12 amino acids, end residues included. CDR3 sequence reads: CASSEWSDRLVL.

In its sample, this clonotype was seen a few times. The DNA of the CDR3 is TGTGCCAGCAGTGGGGGTGAGGGATACAATGAGCAGTTCTTC. It translates to CASSGGEGYNEQFF. The chain employs TRBV4-2 and TRBJ2-1; either TRBD1 or TRBD2 may fit D (5 bases each). V was shortened by 6 bases and J by 4 bases, with 13 bases between the two germline ends. The CDR3 spans 14 residues. Germline CDR1 reads LGHNA; CDR2 reads YNFKEQ.

As concerns this clonotype: At one end the junction does not follow the germline gene, possibly because of a read error. V gene TRBV4-3 combines with J gene TRBJ2-3; D tentatively reads TRBD1 or TRBD2 (5 bases each). Germline lookup yields CDR1 LGHNA and CDR2 YSLEER. The CDR3 has 10 residues. The CDR3 loop is CASSQGEGHF. The CDR3 nucleotides read TGCGCCAGCAGCCAAGGCGAGGGGCATTTT.

This clonotype was detected only a few times. This chain uses TRBV6-2 or TRBV6-3 with TRBJ2-2; unclear D gene. V was shortened by 7 bases and J by 6 bases, with 12 bases between the two germline ends. The CDR3 consists of 13 residues. Germline-derived CDR1 and CDR2 are MNHEY and SVGEGT. The CDR3 loop reads CASTPPVAGELFF. The CDR3 DNA reads TGTGCCAGCACTCCTCCCGTAGCCGGGGAGCTGTTTTTT.

This clonotype was found a few times. The V and J genes are TRBV10-2 and TRBJ1-6; D is unclear. Trimming cost V 0 bases and J 9 bases, with 12 bases left between them. Germline CDR1 and CDR2: WSHSY and SAAADI. The CDR3 extends over 15 amino acids. This CDR3 is CASSESNSLGSPLHF. Written as DNA, the CDR3 is TGCGCCAGCAGTGAGTCGAATAGTCTCGGTTCACCCCTCCACTTT.

This clonotype showed up just a few times. This chain uses TRBV6-1 with TRBJ1-1; weak D call: TRBD1 (6 bases). This CDR3 has 14 amino acids. Germline V lookup: CDR1 MNHNS, CDR2 SASEGT. The V and J ends lost 6 bases and 1 base respectively, with 12 bases between them. As DNA, the CDR3 is TGTGCCAGCAGCTGGGACACGCCGAACACTGAAGCTTTCTTT. Amino acids: CASSWDTPNTEAFF.

The V call is TRBV7-2, the J call TRBJ2-1; possible D gene TRBD2, 6 bases. Trimming removed 5 bases from V and 9 bases from J, with 20 bases in between. The germline V gene encodes CDR1 SGHTA and CDR2 FQGNSA. The CDR3 length is 15 residues. Written as DNA, the CDR3 is TGTGCCAGCAGCCTGGAGGGGTTTAGTGTCACTGAGCAGTTCTTC. Residues: CASSLEGFSVTEQFF.

This clonotype was seen a few times. This chain links TRBV12-3 or TRBV12-4 with TRBJ1-5; D is uncertain. Trimming removed 5 bases at V and 3 bases at J, with 8 bases between. The CDR3 contains 13 residues. The CDR3 bases are TGTGCCAGCAGTACCGGGCCCAATCAGCCCCAGCATTTT. This codes for CASSTGPNQPQHF.

This clonotype was observed a few times. The chain couples TRBV7-9 to TRBJ2-1; D is undetermined. This CDR3 has 15 amino acids. CDR1 is SEHNR and CDR2 is FQNEAQ in the germline V gene (reference sequence). Trimming left V 2 bases short and J 8 bases short, with 16 bases between. CDR3 loop: CASSLSGSGLHEQFF. The DNA for the CDR3 is TGTGCCAGCAGCTTATCTGGTAGTGGGTTGCATGAGCAGTTCTTC.

This rearrangement joins TRBV7-9 to TRBJ2-2; D unclear. The ends were cut back, 1 base at V and 1 base at J, with 13 bases in the middle. The CDR3 is made up of 17 amino acids. CDR1 is SEHNR and CDR2 is FQNEAQ in the germline V gene (reference sequence). The CDR3 sequence is CASSLEDPNGNTGELFF. CDR3 bases: TGTGCCAGCAGCTTAGAAGACCCCAACGGGAACACCGGGGAGCTGTTTTTT.

The chain carries TRBV18 and TRBJ1-1, with no clear D. The CDR3 has 14 residues. The germline gives CDR1 KGHSH, CDR2 LQKENI. Trimming took off 0 bases at V and 1 base at J, with 6 bases between the two ends. CDR3 amino acids: CASSPPQKNTEAFF. The CDR3 region has the DNA TGTGCCAGCTCACCACCACAGAAGAACACTGAAGCTTTCTTT.